The 25 T cell receptor beta chains below come from one sample, sequenced in a study of regulatory T cells in long-lasting Graves disease. The time point here: persistent/refractory GD, antithyroid drugs over 5 years with positive TRAb. PBMC RNA served as the TCR library source. CDR3-region Arm-PCR and iRepertoire HTBI primers produced the TCR beta libraries. TCRdb reprocessed the multiplex PCR reads via MiXCR and lists one record per CDR3 protein. The table has 360,000 or so distinct CDR3 sequences, roughly 25% seen once. The source material was peripheral blood mononuclear cells (PBMCs), sampled when the disease was refractory, from a patient treated with antithyroid drugs. These receptors all come from a woman aged 40 to 50 with Graves disease.

The chain recombines TRBV6-4 with TRBJ1-2; 8 positions agree with TRBD1. Germline-derived CDR1 and CDR2 are MRHNA and SNTAGT. The ends lost 5 bases at V and 5 bases at J; junction bases unmatched: 13. The CDR3 sequence is 16 residues long. Written as DNA, the CDR3 is TGTGCCAGCAGTCCCCAGCCCGGGACAGGAATATATGGCTACACCTTC. Protein: CASSPQPGTGIYGYTF.

This clonotype was counted only a few times. This chain connects TRBV11-2 to TRBJ2-3, with 16 bases that match TRBD2. Trimming at V came to 2 bases and at J to 5 bases, leaving 10 bases not matched to a gene. The CDR3 is 19 amino acids. The germline gives CDR1 SGHAT, CDR2 FQNNGV. CDR3: CASSLRGTSGRAVLDTQYF. The CDR3 DNA follows: TGTGCCAGCAGCTTAAGAGGGACTAGCGGGAGGGCCGTTCTAGATACGCAGTATTTT.

Concerning this clonotype: A much larger clonotype is one base distant, so this may be a read error. In DNA, the CDR3 is TGTGCCAGCAGTTTCGTCGGAACCCCCTACGAGCAGTACTTC. This encodes CASSFVGTPYEQYF. This chain links TRBV12-3 or TRBV12-4 with TRBJ2-7; D is undetermined. The CDR3 runs to 14 residues. V shed 3 bases and J shed 2 bases, with 11 bases lying between them.

This clonotype was picked up a small number of times. At one of its ends the junction is not consistent with the germline gene, which may arise from a read error. The chain uses TRBV6-9 and TRBJ2-4, with 7 nucleotides matching TRBD2. Looked up from germline, CDR1 is MNHGY and CDR2 is SVAAGI. The CDR3 runs 15 residues. This CDR3 is CASRNTSDPKNIQYF. The CDR3 region has the DNA TGCGCCAGCAGGAACACTAGCGACCCCAAAAACATTCAGTACTTC.

Ten or more counts support this clonotype. This chain joins TRBV29-1 and TRBJ1-2, with 7 positions matching TRBD1. Per the germline V gene, CDR1 is SQVTM and CDR2 is ANQGSEA. V lost 7 bases to trimming and J lost 4 bases; unmatched junction nucleotides: 9. CDR3 length: 13 amino acids. The DNA for the CDR3 is TGCAGCGCCGGGGACAGCGGCGGCTATGGCTACACCTTC. Translation: CSAGDSGGYGYTF.

This sequence joins TRBV5-1 and TRBJ1-1; 10 nucleotides align to TRBD1. Per germline, CDR1 SGHRS and CDR2 YFSETQ. J lost 2 bases, V lost 6 bases, and 4 bases had no gene match. This CDR3 is 14 amino acids long. In nucleotides, the CDR3 is TGCGCCAGCAAACTGACAGGGGGCAACACTGAAGCTTTCTTT. This codes for CASKLTGGNTEAFF.

This clonotype was found a few times. The genes are TRBV7-8 and TRBJ1-5, with 7 bases fitting TRBD1. The J segment lost 2 bases and the V segment lost 5 bases, leaving 6 bases of the junction unmatched. CDR3 length: 15 amino acids. From germline, CDR1 is SGHVS and CDR2 FQNEAQ. Here the CDR3 DNA reads TGTGCCAGCAGCCAGAAGGGGGCTGGCAATCAGCCCCAGCATTTT. This translates into CASSQKGAGNQPQHF.

The V call is TRBV20-1, the J call TRBJ1-2; perhaps TRBD1 as D (6 bases). Trimming removed 3 bases from V and 6 bases from J, with 17 bases in between. The germline V gene encodes CDR1 DFQATT and CDR2 SNEGSKA (reference sequence). The CDR3 has 14 residues. The CDR3 coding sequence is TGCAGTGCTAGGAGCCCGGGACACAGAGATGGCTACACCTTC. This gives the protein CSARSPGHRDGYTF.

V and J are TRBV5-1 and TRBJ2-4, with 10 nucleotides matching TRBD1. The CDR3 has 18 residues. V was pared by 4 bases and J by 7 bases, with 17 bases of the junction left unmatched. Looked up from germline, CDR1 is SGHRS and CDR2 is YFSETQ. For the CDR3, the DNA is TGCGCCAGCAGCCCTCGGGCCTTTGGGACAGGGGTTGGGAACATTCAGTACTTC. As protein: CASSPRAFGTGVGNIQYF.

This clonotype was counted between two and nine times. This sequence joins TRBV12-5 and TRBJ1-3; D ambiguous. V was shortened by 4 bases and J by 7 bases, with 14 bases between the two germline ends. The germline V gene has CDR1 LGHNT and CDR2 FRNRAP. The CDR3 extends over 14 amino acids. CDR3 DNA: TGTGCTAGTGGTTCAGGACTAGGGAGGAACACCATATATTTT. This sequence encodes CASGSGLGRNTIYF.

This clonotype was seen ten or more times. The V call is TRBV2, the J call TRBJ2-7; tentative D call: TRBD1 (6 bases). The CDR3 is made up of 16 amino acids. V was trimmed by 4 bases and J by 6 bases, leaving 22 bases between them. Germline V lookup: CDR1 SNHLY, CDR2 FYNNEI. CDR3 region: CASSVLSRGSGTEQYF. The CDR3 nucleotides read TGTGCCAGCAGTGTCCTGTCAAGGGGGTCGGGGACCGAGCAGTACTTC.

This clonotype was seen many times. J is TRBJ2-7 and V is TRBV6-2 or TRBV6-3; 10 bases line up with TRBD2. Germline-derived CDR1 and CDR2 are MNHEY and SVGEGT. J was trimmed by 3 bases and V by 2 bases; bases with no gene match: 25. The CDR3 consists of 22 residues. The CDR3 sequence: CASSYPQNQAGGPKNDLYEQYF. The CDR3 DNA sequence: TGTGCCAGCAGTTACCCGCAGAACCAAGCGGGAGGGCCGAAAAACGATCTCTACGAGCAGTACTTC.

CDR3: CASSLSRDPRKEDEQFF. Written as DNA, the CDR3 is TGTGCCAGCAGTTTATCGAGGGACCCAAGAAAAGAGGATGAGCAGTTCTTC. The chain employs TRBV28 and TRBJ2-1; D is possibly TRBD1 or TRBD2 (5 bases each). V gave up 1 base and J gave up 8 bases, with 21 bases separating them. CDR3 size: 17 residues. CDR1 is MDHEN, CDR2 SYDVKM, per germline. The full variable domain, rest sourced from reference TRBV28 and TRBJ2-1, is DVKVTQSSRYLVKRTGEKVFLECVQDMDHENMFWYRQDPGLGLRLIYFSYDVKMKEKGDIPEGYSVSREKKERFSLILESASTNQTSMYLCASSLSRDPRKEDEQFFGPGTRLTVL.

In its sample, this clonotype was seen many times. This chain uses TRBV28 with TRBJ1-1; D remains ambiguous. Germline-derived CDR1 and CDR2 are MDHEN and SYDVKM. The CDR3 has 15 amino acids. Trimming removed 6 bases at V and 5 bases at J, with 19 bases between. The CDR3 spells CASSLEEHPDTEAFF. CDR3 bases: TGTGCCAGCAGCTTAGAAGAACACCCCGATACTGAAGCTTTCTTT.

This clonotype was recorded a few times. The genes are TRBV5-5 and TRBJ2-4, with D possibly TRBD2 on 5 matching bases. Trimming removed 4 bases from V and 2 bases from J, with 16 bases in between. The CDR3 length is 16 residues. Germline-derived CDR1 and CDR2 are SGHKS and YYEKEE (reference sequence). In nucleotides, the CDR3 is TGTGCCAGCAGCCCGGACTTGGGGTGGACCAAAAACATTCAGTACTTC. Amino acid sequence: CASSPDLGWTKNIQYF.

The chain carries TRBV6-1 and TRBJ1-3, with D tentatively TRBD1 (5 bases). The CDR3 consists of 16 residues. The V and J ends lost 7 bases and 11 bases respectively, with 27 bases between them. The V gene's germline CDR1 is MNHNS and CDR2 SASEGT. CDR3 sequence (DNA): TGTGCCAGCACCTCCTCGGGGATCGACTTACCGGGGGCCATATATTTT. Its translation: CASTSSGIDLPGAIYF.

This clonotype was picked up a small number of times. The chain employs TRBV27 and TRBJ1-6, with a possible D match to TRBD1 (5 bases). The V and J ends lost 3 bases and 7 bases respectively, with 7 bases between them. The CDR3 runs 13 residues. CDR1 MNHEY and CDR2 SMNVEV come from the germline V gene (reference sequence). CDR3 residues: CASSLGVNSPLHF. Here the CDR3 DNA reads TGTGCCAGCAGTTTGGGGGTGAATTCACCCCTCCACTTT.

This clonotype was found many times. V is TRBV11-2 and J is TRBJ2-7; D remains unclear. The length of the CDR3 is 14 residues. In germline, CDR1 is SGHAT, CDR2 FQNNGV. V was pared by 3 bases and J by 4 bases, with 13 bases between. This CDR3 reads CASSFTGGDYEQYF. CDR3 nucleotide sequence: TGTGCCAGCAGCTTCACCGGTGGGGATTACGAGCAGTACTTC.

CDR3 amino acids: CASSQGLIQREGLRYLFF. DNA of the CDR3: TGCGCCAGCAGCCAAGGGTTGATCCAGCGGGAGGGCTTGAGATATCTGTTTTTT. The chain uses TRBV4-1 and TRBJ2-2; 10 bases agree with TRBD2. CDR1 and CDR2 from the germline V gene are MGHRA and YSYEKL. The V gene end was trimmed by 1 base and the J gene end by 14 bases; junction bases not matched to a gene: 19. CDR3 length equals 18 residues.

This clonotype was seen a handful of times. This could be a read error, since a much larger clone is one nucleotide away. The chain uses TRBV28 and TRBJ1-5; D is ambiguous. The CDR3 is 14 amino acids. Per germline, CDR1 MDHEN and CDR2 SYDVKM. The chain's CDR3 is CVSSFGVANQPQHF. The CDR3 region has the DNA TGTGTCAGCAGTTTTGGTGTCGCCAATCAGCCCCAGCATTTT.

V usage is TRBV7-9 and J usage is TRBJ1-2; D perhaps matches TRBD1 (5 bases). The CDR3 runs 16 residues. Germline values: CDR1 SEHNR, CDR2 FQNEAQ (reference sequence). V lost 7 bases and J 5 bases, leaving 23 bases between the germline ends. The CDR3 coding sequence is TGTGCCAGCACCCCCGAGCACGGGGCTTTTTTGTATGGCTACACCTTC. Translating it yields CASTPEHGAFLYGYTF. Based on the CDR3 plus reference TRBV7-9 and TRBJ1-2, the full variable domain is DTGVSQNPRHKITKRGQNVTFRCDPISEHNRLYWYRQTLGQGPEFLTYFQNEAQLEKSRLLSDRFSAERPKGSFSTLEIQRTEQGDSAMYLCASTPEHGAFLYGYTFGSGTRLTVV.

This clonotype was seen repeatedly, ten times or more. The chain combines TRBV28 with TRBJ2-5; D is perhaps TRBD2 (5 bases). The CDR3 covers 13 residues. The germline V and J ends were trimmed by 6 bases and 1 base, with 9 bases remaining between them. Germline V gene lookup returns CDR1 MDHEN and CDR2 SYDVKM. CDR3 nucleotides: TGTGCCAGCAGCTGGACTTCCCAAGAGACCCAGTACTTC. Encoded protein: CASSWTSQETQYF.

The chain carries TRBV7-8 and TRBJ2-3; no definite D call. The CDR3 has 14 residues. V shed 5 bases and J shed 3 bases, with 12 bases lying between them. The germline V gene encodes CDR1 SGHVS and CDR2 FQNEAQ. Written as DNA, the CDR3 is TGTGCCAGCAGCCCAAAAAGGGAAACAGATACGCAGTATTTT. This sequence encodes CASSPKRETDTQYF.

This clonotype was picked up a small number of times. CDR3 amino acids: CSARREGQSTGELFF. The CDR3 region has the DNA TGCAGTGCGCGGCGGGAGGGCCAGAGCACCGGGGAGCTGTTTTTT. This chain links TRBV20-1 with TRBJ2-2; 9 nucleotides match TRBD2. CDR3 length: 15 amino acids. The germline V gene has CDR1 DFQATT and CDR2 SNEGSKA (reference sequence). V lost 6 bases, J lost 4 bases, and 9 bases stayed unmatched.

The rearrangement uses TRBV6-1 and TRBJ1-2; D remains unclear. The CDR3 is made up of 15 amino acids. The V gene lost 6 bases and the J gene lost 5 bases, with 19 bases spanning the gap. CDR1 is MNHNS, CDR2 SASEGT, per germline. The CDR3 sequence is CASRGSTAMGYGYTF. CDR3 nucleotide sequence: TGTGCCAGCAGAGGTAGCACAGCGATGGGGTATGGCTACACCTTC.